This TCR beta chain was identified in a study of identifying expanded T cells in peripheral blood. Looked up from germline, CDR1 is ENHRY and CDR2 is SYGVKD. The CDR3 loop spans 15 amino acids. Trimming removed 6 bases from V and 11 bases from J, with 25 bases in between. Produced via immunoSEQ multiplex PCR; TCRdb's table is partial and in-frame only. The data contain 65,000 to 95,000 clones, 70% to 90% of them seen just once; the ten biggest clones take up 7.3%. Sequencing was carried out using blood. This chain connects TRBV10-3 to TRBJ1-1, with D unresolved. The origin of this receptor is a person aged 18 to 75 in good health. The CDR3 DNA is TGTGCCATCAGCGCAGATACAGCAACCCCTCTGAGGGCTTTCTTT. Protein: CAISADTATPLRAFF.